This T cell receptor beta chain was obtained from a study of blood T cell repertoires in COVID-19. In the study overall: Material from acute and convalescent COVID-19 was sourced from the United States, Italy and Spain. PBMCs, B-cell-depleted T cells, or T cells were the source of the cDNA or gDNA that made up the material.

Per the original data handling: Estimation of nucleated cell counts relied on the amplification of reference gene primers. Libraries were prepared by immunoSEQ multiplex PCR; TCRdb keeps only in-frame clonotypes and omits some of them. V, J and clone size were drawn from that table, and D and trimming were deduced from the DNA. The sample carries roughly 200,000 clones, just over 85% recorded once. V lost 6 bases, J lost 11 bases, and 14 bases lay in between. The germline V gene encodes CDR1 MNHEY and CDR2 SVGAGI. The CDR3 sequence is 11 residues long. The chain has TRBV6-5 and TRBJ2-7; TRBD2 is a possible D gene (6 bases). The sequencing input was peripheral blood. This clonotype originated in a man younger than 35 with active or convalescent COVID-19. CDR3: CASRALAVEYF. The CDR3 DNA follows: TGTGCCAGCAGAGCCTTAGCGGTGGAGTACTTC.